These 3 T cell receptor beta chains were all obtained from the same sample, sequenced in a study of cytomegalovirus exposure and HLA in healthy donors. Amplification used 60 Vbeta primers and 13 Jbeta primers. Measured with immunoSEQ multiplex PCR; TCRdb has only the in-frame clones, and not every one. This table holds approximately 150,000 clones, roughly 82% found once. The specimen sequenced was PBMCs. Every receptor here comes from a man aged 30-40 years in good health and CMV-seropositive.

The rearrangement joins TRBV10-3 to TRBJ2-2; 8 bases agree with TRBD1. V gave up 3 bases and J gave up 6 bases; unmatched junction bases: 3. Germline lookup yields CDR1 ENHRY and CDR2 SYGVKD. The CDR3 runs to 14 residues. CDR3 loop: CAISDTGGAGELFF. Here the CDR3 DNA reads TGTGCCATCAGTGATACAGGGGGAGCCGGGGAGCTGTTTTTT.

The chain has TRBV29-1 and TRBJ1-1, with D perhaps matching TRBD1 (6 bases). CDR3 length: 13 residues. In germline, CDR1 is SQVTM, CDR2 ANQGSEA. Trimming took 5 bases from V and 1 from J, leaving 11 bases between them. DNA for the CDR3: TGCAGCGTTCCCGACAGGAGGAACACTGAAGCTTTCTTT. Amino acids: CSVPDRRNTEAFF.

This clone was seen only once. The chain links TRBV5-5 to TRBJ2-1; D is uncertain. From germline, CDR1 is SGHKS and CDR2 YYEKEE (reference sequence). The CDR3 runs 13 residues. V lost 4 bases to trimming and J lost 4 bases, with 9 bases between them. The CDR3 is CASSTRLYNEQFF. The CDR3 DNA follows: TGTGCCAGCAGCACCCGGTTGTACAATGAGCAGTTCTTC. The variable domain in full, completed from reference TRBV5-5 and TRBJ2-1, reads DAGVTQSPTHLIKTRGQQVTLRCSPISGHKSVSWYQQVLGQGPQFIFQYYEKEERGRGNFPDRFSARQFPNYSSELNVNALLLGDSALYLCASSTRLYNEQFFGPGTRLTVL.